These 25 T cell receptor beta chains were all obtained from the same sample, sequenced in a study of beta chain features in type 1 diabetes. Study-wide points: A moderate, significant TCRB CDR3 shortening appeared in type 1 diabetes across four CD4+ subsets.

These TCRs' antigens remain unknown. Expressed TCRB transcripts were sequenced after all isolated RNA was converted to cDNA. Generated by immunoSEQ multiplex PCR, the TCRdb table keeps only in-frame clones and is missing some. Of 300,000 to 450,000 clones listed, around 12% were seen once; the top ten hold roughly 0.0097%. Material for sequencing was naive CD4+ T cells from blood. These receptors were collected from a woman younger than 30 with type 1 diabetes.

This clone was seen a handful of times. The V gene is TRBV30, the J gene TRBJ2-5; maybe TRBD2 (5 bases). The CDR3 has 16 amino acids. Looked up from germline, CDR1 is GTSNPN and CDR2 is SVGIG (reference sequence). V was shortened by 2 bases and J by 7 bases, with 23 bases between the two germline ends. CDR3 residues: CAWSRSRVSSSGTQYF. The CDR3 DNA reads as TGTGCCTGGAGTCGTTCGCGGGTGTCGAGCAGTGGGACCCAGTACTTC.

This clone came up a few times. The chain recombines TRBV14 with TRBJ1-1; perhaps TRBD1 as D (6 bases). Per the germline V gene, CDR1 is SGHDN and CDR2 is FVKESK. V was cut by 5 bases and J by 2 bases, with 12 bases left in between. The CDR3 runs 14 residues. DNA of the CDR3: TGTGCCAGCAGCGCCACGACAGGAAACACTGAAGCTTTCTTT. Translation: CASSATTGNTEAFF.

Only a few counts were recorded for this clone. The genes are TRBV29-1 and TRBJ2-1; TRBD1 aligns across 7 bases. This CDR3 has 17 amino acids. Looked up from germline, CDR1 is SQVTM and CDR2 is ANQGSEA. Trimming at V came to 4 bases and at J to 0 bases, leaving 12 bases not matched to a gene. CDR3: CSVVPPTGSSSYNEQFF. In nucleotides, the CDR3 is TGCAGCGTTGTCCCTCCGACAGGGTCGAGCTCCTACAATGAGCAGTTCTTC.

This clone was recorded a few times. This chain connects TRBV7-9 to TRBJ1-1; D perhaps matches TRBD1 (6 bases). This CDR3 is built from 18 residues. The germline gives CDR1 SEHNR, CDR2 FQNEAQ (reference sequence). Trimming pared 2 bases from V and 1 base from J, leaving 20 bases between. Written as DNA, the CDR3 is TGTGCCAGCAGCTTAAGTTTTAGGACAGATAGCTCGAACACTGAAGCTTTCTTT. It yields the protein CASSLSFRTDSSNTEAFF.

This clone was counted between two and nine times. V is TRBV30 and J is TRBJ1-5; D possibly corresponds to TRBD1 (5 bases). CDR1 and CDR2 from the germline V gene are GTSNPN and SVGIG (reference sequence). The V and J ends lost 0 bases and 4 bases respectively, with 10 bases between them. This CDR3 spans 14 amino acids. The CDR3 loop reads CAWSVQVGNQPQHF. CDR3 nucleotides: TGTGCCTGGAGTGTACAGGTAGGGAATCAGCCCCAGCATTTT. Combining the CDR3 with reference TRBV30 and TRBJ1-5 gives the whole variable domain SQTIHQWPATLVQPVGSPLSLECTVEGTSNPNLYWYRQAAGRGLQLLFYSVGIGQISSEVPQNLSASRPQDRQFILSSKKLLLSDSGFYLCAWSVQVGNQPQHFGDGTRLSIL.

This clone was found a few times. The chain links TRBV28 to TRBJ2-7, with D possibly being TRBD2 (7 bases). This CDR3 has 14 residues. Germline CDR1 and CDR2: MDHEN and SYDVKM. The V end was cut by 4 bases, the J end by 2 bases, with 12 bases between. The CDR3 region is CASSSGGRTYEQYF. CDR3 DNA sequence: TGTGCCAGCAGTTCGGGGGGCCGGACCTACGAGCAGTACTTC.

This clone occurred a few times. The chain employs TRBV9 and TRBJ1-2, with TRBD1 identical over 7 bases. This CDR3 is 13 amino acids long. Looked up from germline, CDR1 is SGDLS and CDR2 is YYNGEE. J gave up 0 bases and V 7 bases, and 3 bases lay outside the gene matches. CDR3 protein: CASGGQTNYGYTF. The CDR3 region has the DNA TGTGCCAGCGGGGGACAGACTAACTATGGCTACACCTTC.

This clone was observed a few times. The rearrangement uses TRBV9 and TRBJ2-3; possibly TRBD1 for D (7 bases). Germline CDR1 reads SGDLS; CDR2 reads YYNGEE. V was cut by 0 bases and J by 4 bases, with 18 bases left in between. This CDR3 spans 17 amino acids. CDR3 sequence (DNA): TGTGCCAGCAGCGTAGAATATTGGACAGGAGGGGCAGATACGCAGTATTTT. Translated, it gives CASSVEYWTGGADTQYF.

The chain uses TRBV7-8 and TRBJ2-1, with D possibly being TRBD2 (6 bases). CDR3 length equals 14 residues. CDR1 SGHVS and CDR2 FQNEAQ come from the germline V gene. The V end lost 6 bases, the J end lost 8 bases, and 17 bases lay between the germline ends. This CDR3 reads CASRPGGGIDEQFF. In nucleotides, the CDR3 is TGTGCCAGCAGACCCGGGGGTGGAATCGATGAGCAGTTCTTC.

This clone was seen a handful of times. This sequence joins TRBV9 and TRBJ2-7; D not resolved. Deletions cut 0 bases from V and 6 bases from J, with 13 bases between. The CDR3 length is 14 residues. The germline V gene encodes CDR1 SGDLS and CDR2 YYNGEE. This chain's CDR3 is CASSVDPGLGEQYF. In nucleotides, the CDR3 is TGTGCCAGCAGCGTAGATCCGGGTCTAGGCGAGCAGTACTTC.

The gene calls are TRBV6-6 and TRBJ1-3; D is uncertain. V was shortened by 2 bases and J by 9 bases, with 11 bases between the two germline ends. Germline assignment: CDR1 MNHNY and CDR2 SVGAGI (reference sequence). This CDR3 has 13 amino acids. Here the CDR3 DNA reads TGTGCCAGCAGTTACGAGGAAGGAGCCACCATATATTTT. Encoded protein: CASSYEEGATIYF.

As for this clone: Additional DNA sequences in this sample encode the identical CDR3. The chain uses TRBV29-1 and TRBJ2-7; a weak D match, TRBD2 (5 bases). Germline lookup yields CDR1 SQVTM and CDR2 ANQGSEA. The CDR3 has 14 residues. V shed 4 bases and J shed 1 base, with 14 bases lying between them. For the CDR3, the DNA is TGCAGCGTTGTTTCGGGGTTTCCTTCCTACGAGCAGTACTTC. Residues: CSVVSGFPSYEQYF.

The chain links TRBV28 to TRBJ1-2; TRBD1 is a possible D gene (6 bases). CDR3 length equals 14 residues. Trimming removed 5 bases from V and 1 base from J, with 11 bases in between. Germline CDR1 MDHEN, CDR2 SYDVKM. CDR3 residues: CASSRGGGNYGYTF. CDR3 nucleotide sequence: TGTGCCAGCAGTCGAGGGGGGGGTAACTATGGCTACACCTTC.

This clone has just a few counts. V usage is TRBV6-6 and J usage is TRBJ2-7, with D perhaps matching TRBD1 (6 bases). V dropped 5 bases and J dropped 0 bases, with 11 bases sitting between them. Germline loops: CDR1 MNHNY, CDR2 SVGAGI (reference sequence). The CDR3 runs 14 residues. CDR3 loop: CASSPGTRSYEQYF. The DNA of the CDR3 is TGTGCCAGCAGTCCCGGGACACGCTCCTACGAGCAGTACTTC.

The gene calls are TRBV2 and TRBJ2-7; D not resolved. The V end was cut by 3 bases, the J end by 3 bases, with 9 bases between. CDR1 SNHLY and CDR2 FYNNEI come from the germline V gene. This CDR3 is 13 amino acids long. CDR3 nucleotides: TGTGCCAGCAGTGATGGGCAGTTCTACGAGCAGTACTTC. Protein product: CASSDGQFYEQYF. The complete variable domain, with remaining parts taken from reference TRBV2 and TRBJ2-7, reads EPEVTQTPSHQVTQMGQEVILRCVPISNHLYFYWYRQILGQKVEFLVSFYNNEISEKSEIFDDQFSVERPDGSNFTLKIRSTKLEDSAMYFCASSDGQFYEQYFGPGTRLTVT.

Here the CDR3 reads CASSSGLALQETQYF. CDR3 sequence (DNA): TGTGCCAGCAGCTCGGGACTAGCGCTTCAAGAGACCCAGTACTTC. V gene TRBV7-2 combines with J gene TRBJ2-5; 10 nucleotides match TRBD2. The CDR3 is made up of 15 amino acids. V was pared by 4 bases and J by 2 bases, with 4 bases of the junction left unmatched. Per germline, CDR1 SGHTA and CDR2 FQGNSA.

This clone was seen more than once but under ten times. The rearrangement uses TRBV19 and TRBJ1-2; no firm D call. Trimming took 1 base from V and 4 from J, leaving 13 bases between them. The CDR3 totals 15 residues. Germline lookup yields CDR1 LNHDA and CDR2 SQIVND (reference sequence). The CDR3 protein is CASSIVGEVFYGYTF. In nucleotides, the CDR3 is TGTGCCAGTAGTATAGTCGGGGAGGTCTTCTATGGCTACACCTTC. The complete variable domain, with remaining parts taken from reference TRBV19 and TRBJ1-2, reads DGGITQSPKYLFRKEGQNVTLSCEQNLNHDAMYWYRQDPGQGLRLIYYSQIVNDFQKGDIAEGYSVSREKKESFPLTVTSAQKNPTAFYLCASSIVGEVFYGYTFGSGTRLTVV.

The chain carries TRBV30 and TRBJ1-3; D perhaps matches TRBD1 (6 bases). Trimming removed 5 bases from V and 0 bases from J, with 11 bases in between. This CDR3 comprises 14 residues. Germline V CDR1 and CDR2: GTSNPN, SVGIG (reference sequence). The CDR3 region is CAWGRDTSGNTIYF. The CDR3 bases are TGTGCCTGGGGTAGGGACACCTCTGGAAACACCATATATTTT.

Of note for this clone: At the DNA level, this CDR3 is encoded by other sequences in the same sample as well. The chain recombines TRBV20-1 with TRBJ1-2; D is uncertain. CDR3 size: 11 residues. Per the germline V gene, CDR1 is DFQATT and CDR2 is SNEGSKA (reference sequence). V was clipped by 0 bases and J by 8 bases, with 7 bases between them. The CDR3 protein is CSARDGRGYTF. The CDR3 nucleotides read TGCAGTGCTAGAGATGGGAGGGGCTACACCTTC.

This clone has a handful of counts. The chain links TRBV9 to TRBJ2-7, with 11 bases that match TRBD2. The CDR3 is made up of 15 amino acids. Trimming took 0 bases from V and 4 from J; bases not matched to a gene: 3. CDR1 and CDR2 (germline): SGDLS, YYNGEE. CDR3 sequence: CASSVDGTSGYEQYF. In DNA, the CDR3 is TGTGCCAGCAGCGTAGATGGGACTAGCGGTTACGAGCAGTACTTC.

This clone came up a few times. The gene calls are TRBV6-6 and TRBJ1-6; D not resolved. V was trimmed by 5 bases and J by 10 bases, leaving 12 bases between them. CDR3 length: 13 residues. Germline-derived CDR1 and CDR2 are MNHNY and SVGAGI (reference sequence). CDR3 nucleotides: TGTGCCAGCAGTCGCTGGGGAGTATCACCCCTCCACTTT. Translation: CASSRWGVSPLHF.

This clone was detected a few times. V usage is TRBV18 and J usage is TRBJ2-7; 10 bases agree with TRBD1. V shed 7 bases and J 4 bases; nucleotides not matched to a gene: 7. Germline loops: CDR1 KGHSH, CDR2 LQKENI. This CDR3 region has 14 residues. The CDR3 loop is CASCTGTGAYEQYF. CDR3 coding DNA: TGTGCCAGCTGCACAGGGACAGGGGCTTACGAGCAGTACTTC.

This clone showed up just a few times. This sequence joins TRBV5-6 and TRBJ2-3; 7 bases map to TRBD1. Looked up from germline, CDR1 is SGHDT and CDR2 is YYEEEE. The CDR3 sequence is 14 residues long. V lost 4 bases and J lost 4; bases outside the gene matches: 6. CDR3 nucleotide sequence: TGTGCCAGCAGCACGGCAGGGGGAGCAGATACGCAGTATTTT. Translated: CASSTAGGADTQYF.

V usage is TRBV5-1 and J usage is TRBJ2-1, with a weak D call TRBD2 (6 bases). This CDR3 contains 13 residues. Between the trimmed V and J ends, which lost 3 bases and 7 bases, there was a span of 11 bases. Germline-derived CDR1 and CDR2 are SGHRS and YFSETQ. The CDR3 sequence: CASSWGLGNEQFF. The CDR3 coding sequence is TGCGCCAGCAGCTGGGGACTGGGAAATGAGCAGTTCTTC.

V is TRBV7-2 and J is TRBJ2-3; 15 bases agree with TRBD2. Germline CDR1 is SGHTA and CDR2 is FQGNSA. This CDR3 comprises 16 residues. Losses at the gene ends were 5 bases for V and 7 bases for J; bases not matched to a gene: 7. The CDR3 nucleotides read TGTGCCAGCAGCCCCGGACTAGCGGGGGGGGAGAATACGCAGTATTTT. Residues: CASSPGLAGGENTQYF.